This TCR beta chain was documented in a study of blood T cell repertoires in COVID-19. Study details: T cells, B-cell-depleted T cells, or PBMCs supplied cDNA or gDNA.

This CDR3 is 16 amino acids long. Germline CDR1 reads MGHRA; CDR2 reads YSYEKL. V gave up 3 bases and J gave up 4 bases; unmatched junction bases: 4. While infection was still active, Seattle patients were enrolled and then followed longitudinally. Per the authors' pipeline: Researchers report that nucleated cell counts were estimated from reference gene primer amplification. Using immunoSEQ multiplex PCR, the repertoire was profiled, and TCRdb retains in-frame clones only, with some absent. For V, J and clone size, that table is used; D and trimming come from the DNA. The data hold approximately 190,000 clones, with roughly 80% observed a single time.

Sequenced material: peripheral blood. The source is a woman aged 55 to 70 with COVID-19, enrolled during active disease. The chain combines TRBV4-1 with TRBJ2-5; 14 nucleotides agree with TRBD2. The CDR3 spells CASSQTSGGAGETQYF. CDR3 in DNA: TGCGCCAGCAGCCAGACTAGCGGGGGGGCCGGAGAGACCCAGTACTTC.